The 30 T cell receptor beta chains reported below all come from one sample, sequenced in a study of shared clonotypes between healthy human individuals. Sequenced by immunoSEQ multiplex PCR; TCRdb stores in-frame clones only, minus some. Among roughly 200,000 clones listed, roughly 70% were seen once. The sequenced sample was memory CD4+ T cells sorted from blood. Regarding subset: CD45RA-negative fraction. The origin of the receptors is a man aged 25 to 45 in good health.

The chain joins TRBV11-2 to TRBJ1-4, with a weak D call TRBD1 (5 bases). CDR3 length: 15 amino acids. Deletions cut 3 bases from V and 7 bases from J, with 15 bases between. CDR1 and CDR2 (germline): SGHAT, FQNNGV. The CDR3: CASSFWDAGAEKLFF. In DNA, the CDR3 is TGTGCCAGCAGCTTTTGGGACGCTGGGGCTGAAAAACTGTTTTTT.

V usage is TRBV5-1 and J usage is TRBJ2-3; D gene uncertain. Per the germline V gene, CDR1 is SGHRS and CDR2 is YFSETQ. Trimming stripped 0 bases from V and 0 bases from J, with 8 bases between. CDR3 length equals 15 residues. DNA of the CDR3: TGCGCCAGCAGCTTGGACTTTACTAGCACAGATACGCAGTATTTT. It yields the protein CASSLDFTSTDTQYF.

V gene TRBV25-1 combines with J gene TRBJ1-1; D uncertain. From germline, CDR1 is MGHDK and CDR2 SYGVNS. This CDR3 has 15 residues. The V end was cut by 1 base, the J end by 0 bases, with 9 bases between. CDR3 sequence: CASSESGQMNTEAFF. The DNA for the CDR3 is TGTGCCAGCAGTGAATCTGGGCAAATGAACACTGAAGCTTTCTTT.

The chain has TRBV10-3 and TRBJ2-1, with TRBD1 matching 7 bases. The germline V gene encodes CDR1 ENHRY and CDR2 SYGVKD. The CDR3 contains 15 residues. After removal of 0 bases from V and 3 bases from J, the junction contained 2 bases not matched to a gene. The DNA for the CDR3 is TGTGCCATCAGTGAGTCTGGGGACAGCTACAATGAGCAGTTCTTC. Translation: CAISESGDSYNEQFF.

This chain uses TRBV10-3 with TRBJ2-5; possible D gene TRBD2, 5 bases. The CDR3 has 12 residues. The ends were cut back, 4 bases at V and 2 bases at J, with 5 bases in the middle. Germline V CDR1 and CDR2: ENHRY, SYGVKD. The CDR3 DNA follows: TGTGCCATCAGTGCGGGACAAGAGACCCAGTACTTC. It yields the protein CAISAGQETQYF.

This clone appeared many times. The chain joins TRBV2 to TRBJ2-1, with unresolved D. The ends were cut back, 7 bases at V and 0 bases at J, with 7 bases in the middle. Germline CDR1 is SNHLY and CDR2 is FYNNEI. CDR3 length: 13 residues. CDR3 sequence (DNA): TGTGCCAGCACCGTAGACTCCTACAATGAGCAGTTCTTC. Translation gives CASTVDSYNEQFF. Complete variable domain (other parts from reference TRBV2 and TRBJ2-1): EPEVTQTPSHQVTQMGQEVILRCVPISNHLYFYWYRQILGQKVEFLVSFYNNEISEKSEIFDDQFSVERPDGSNFTLKIRSTKLEDSAMYFCASTVDSYNEQFFGPGTRLTVL.

V usage is TRBV10-1 and J usage is TRBJ1-1; TRBD1 agrees at 9 bases. CDR1 is WNHNN and CDR2 is SYGVQD in the germline V gene (reference sequence). CDR3 length: 16 residues. J lost 4 bases, V lost 4 bases, and 10 bases had no gene match. In nucleotides, the CDR3 is TGCGCCAGCAGTGGAGGACCGGGACAGGGAGGCACTGAAGCTTTCTTT. This codes for CASSGGPGQGGTEAFF.

The chain uses TRBV7-9 and TRBJ2-6; D is unresolved. This CDR3 spans 13 amino acids. V was trimmed by 6 bases and J by 3 bases, leaving 6 bases between them. The germline V gene encodes CDR1 SEHNR and CDR2 FQNEAQ (reference sequence). CDR3: CASRGSGANVLTF. In DNA, the CDR3 is TGTGCCAGCAGGGGCAGTGGGGCCAACGTCCTGACTTTC.

The chain carries TRBV5-1 and TRBJ1-3, with D possibly TRBD1 on 6 matching bases. Germline V CDR1 and CDR2: SGHRS, YFSETQ. With 0 bases removed from V and 4 bases from J, the gap between germline ends came to 11 bases. The CDR3 length is 15 residues. CDR3 in DNA: TGCGCCAGCAGCTTGGCCCAGGGGTGGGGAAACACCATATATTTT. Protein product: CASSLAQGWGNTIYF.

The chain couples TRBV9 to TRBJ1-1; D might be TRBD1 (5 bases). With 4 bases removed from V and 0 bases from J, the gap between germline ends came to 13 bases. Germline V gives CDR1 SGDLS, CDR2 YYNGEE. The CDR3 length is 15 residues. CDR3 amino acids: CASSISPGLNTEAFF. The DNA for the CDR3 is TGTGCCAGCAGCATATCCCCGGGACTGAACACTGAAGCTTTCTTT.

Regarding this clone: Since a much larger clone is just one base distant, this may be a read error. V and J are TRBV9 and TRBJ1-1; D is unclear. Germline CDR1 is SGDLS and CDR2 is YYNGEE. The CDR3 is 14 amino acids. Trimming stripped 5 bases from V and 6 bases from J, with 17 bases between. The CDR3 nucleotides read TGTGCCAGCAGTACCAGGACCCCGATAGCTGAAGCTTTCTTT. It codes for CASSTRTPIAEAFF.

This chain joins TRBV11-2 and TRBJ2-3; 11 bases are shared with TRBD2. The CDR3 extends over 15 amino acids. The V gene's germline CDR1 is SGHAT and CDR2 FQNNGV. The ends lost 5 bases at V and 5 bases at J; junction bases unmatched: 6. The CDR3 DNA reads TGTGCCAGCAGCCGACTAGCGGGAAATAAAGATACGCAGTATTTT. Protein sequence: CASSRLAGNKDTQYF.

This chain uses TRBV27 with TRBJ2-2; no firm D call. The CDR3 is 12 residues long. Germline-derived CDR1 and CDR2 are MNHEY and SMNVEV (reference sequence). V was shortened by 3 bases and J by 7 bases, with 6 bases between the two germline ends. The CDR3, as DNA: TGTGCCAGCAGTTTGTGGGACGGGGAGCTGTTTTTT. It encodes CASSLWDGELFF.

In DNA, the CDR3 is TGTGCCAGCAGCGTAGGGGGTAGCGGGACCTCCTACAATGAGCAGTTCTTC. This encodes CASSVGGSGTSYNEQFF. This sequence joins TRBV9 and TRBJ2-1; 8 nucleotides match TRBD2. V was clipped by 0 bases and J by 0 bases; unmatched bases: 5. In germline, CDR1 is SGDLS, CDR2 YYNGEE. This CDR3 is 17 amino acids long.

This sequence joins TRBV2 and TRBJ1-5; TRBD1 is a possible D gene (6 bases). CDR1 SNHLY and CDR2 FYNNEI come from the germline V gene. V was shortened by 3 bases and J by 9 bases, with 18 bases between the two germline ends. This CDR3 region has 15 residues. The CDR3 here is CASSDGQPLGRPQHF. The DNA of the CDR3 is TGTGCCAGCAGTGACGGACAGCCCCTGGGGAGGCCCCAGCATTTT.

This CDR3 reads CASSLGIQETQYF. In DNA form, the CDR3 reads TGTGCCAGCAGCTTAGGGATCCAAGAGACCCAGTACTTC. This chain uses TRBV11-3 with TRBJ2-5; no reliable D call. This CDR3 is built from 13 residues. Germline V gene data show CDR1 as SGHNT and CDR2 as YENEEA. With 1 base removed from V and 1 base from J, the gap between germline ends came to 4 bases.

This chain links TRBV28 with TRBJ2-7, with 10 positions matching TRBD2. Germline CDR1 reads MDHEN; CDR2 reads SYDVKM. J was trimmed by 6 bases and V by 3 bases; bases with no gene match: 11. The CDR3 length is 16 residues. CDR3 nucleotide sequence: TGTGCCAGCAGTTTCCCCACCGGGACTAGCGTGTCCGAGCAGTACTTC. This gives the protein CASSFPTGTSVSEQYF.

This clone was recorded a few times. The chain combines TRBV2 with TRBJ2-7; D unresolved. The CDR3 is 12 residues long. Trimming left V 4 bases short and J 7 bases short, with 11 bases between. Germline lookup yields CDR1 SNHLY and CDR2 FYNNEI. The CDR3 loop is CASSAQVFEQYF. Here the CDR3 DNA reads TGTGCCAGCAGTGCTCAGGTTTTTGAGCAGTACTTC.

The rearrangement joins TRBV29-1 to TRBJ2-5; D not certain. Germline V gene lookup returns CDR1 SQVTM and CDR2 ANQGSEA. The CDR3 is 13 residues long. V was clipped by 6 bases and J by 0 bases, with 11 bases between them. CDR3 nucleotides: TGCAGCGTCGACCCGATTTACCAAGAGACCCAGTACTTC. Its protein product is CSVDPIYQETQYF.

The gene calls are TRBV28 and TRBJ2-5; 8 nucleotides agree with TRBD1. V dropped 3 bases and J dropped 2; count of bases not matched to a gene: 2. This CDR3 region has 14 residues. The V gene's germline CDR1 is MDHEN and CDR2 SYDVKM. CDR3: CASSFRQGQETQYF. CDR3 coding DNA: TGTGCCAGCAGTTTCCGACAGGGGCAAGAGACCCAGTACTTC.

This clone was counted a few times. The genes are TRBV11-3 and TRBJ1-1; no reliable D call. CDR1 is SGHNT and CDR2 is YENEEA in the germline V gene. With 0 bases removed from V and 8 bases from J, the gap between germline ends came to 10 bases. The CDR3 has 13 amino acids. DNA for the CDR3: TGTGCCAGCAGCTTAGATCAGATTGGGGAAGCTTTCTTT. Residues: CASSLDQIGEAFF.

This chain joins TRBV6-4 and TRBJ2-3; TRBD1 matches 8 bases. After removal of 6 bases from V and 3 bases from J, the junction contained 2 bases not matched to a gene. Looked up from germline, CDR1 is MRHNA and CDR2 is SNTAGT. The CDR3 is made up of 13 amino acids. The CDR3 nucleotides are TGTGCCAGCAGGGGGACAGGAACAGATACGCAGTATTTT. Protein sequence: CASRGTGTDTQYF.

The rearrangement links TRBV18 to TRBJ2-2, with a possible D match to TRBD1 (6 bases). The ends were cut back, 4 bases at V and 0 bases at J, with 12 bases in the middle. The CDR3 has 16 amino acids. Germline CDR1 and CDR2: KGHSH and LQKENI. The DNA of the CDR3 is TGTGCCAGCTCACAGAGCAGGGGAGCGAACACCGGGGAGCTGTTTTTT. It codes for CASSQSRGANTGELFF.

The chain is built from TRBV11-2 and TRBJ2-7, with 7 bases aligning to TRBD1. This CDR3 is 15 amino acids long. Germline lookup yields CDR1 SGHAT and CDR2 FQNNGV. With 5 bases clipped from V and 1 base from J, the junction kept 8 bases outside the gene matches. The CDR3 region has the DNA TGTGCCAGCAGCGCCAACAGGGGCAGTTCCTACGAGCAGTACTTC. Encoded protein: CASSANRGSSYEQYF.

This clone was counted between two and nine times. CDR3 bases: TGTGCCAGCAGCTTAGGACAGGGGGAAGGCATTCAGTACTTC. Protein: CASSLGQGEGIQYF. The rearrangement links TRBV11-2 to TRBJ2-4; 9 nucleotides align to TRBD1. Germline CDR1 SGHAT, CDR2 FQNNGV. This CDR3 region has 14 residues. V lost 1 base, J lost 9 bases, and 4 bases stayed unmatched.

The genes are TRBV6-6 and TRBJ2-2; possibly TRBD1 or TRBD2 for D (5 bases each). Germline CDR1 reads MNHNY; CDR2 reads SVGAGI (reference sequence). The length of the CDR3 is 14 residues. Deletions cut 6 bases from V and 10 bases from J, with 18 bases between. The CDR3 DNA follows: TGTGCCAGCAGAGAGTACAGGTTGAGGGAGGAGCTGTTTTTT. This sequence encodes CASREYRLREELFF.

This sequence joins TRBV10-3 and TRBJ2-1; 11 bases are a match to TRBD1. Germline loops: CDR1 ENHRY, CDR2 SYGVKD. This CDR3 region has 16 residues. Trimming removed 0 bases from V and 5 bases from J; junction bases left unmatched: 3. CDR3 sequence reads: CAISESGQGAHNEQFF. The CDR3, as DNA: TGTGCCATCAGTGAGTCTGGACAGGGGGCGCACAATGAGCAGTTCTTC.

V gene TRBV5-1 combines with J gene TRBJ2-3, with D tentatively TRBD1 (5 bases). V was clipped by 0 bases and J by 5 bases, with 7 bases between them. CDR3 length: 13 residues. CDR1 and CDR2 from the germline V gene are SGHRS and YFSETQ. The CDR3 protein is CASSLGQQDTQYF. CDR3 DNA sequence: TGCGCCAGCAGCTTGGGACAGCAAGATACGCAGTATTTT.

Only a few counts were recorded for this clone. The chain recombines TRBV9 with TRBJ2-3; D is ambiguous. This CDR3 comprises 15 residues. Germline assignment: CDR1 SGDLS and CDR2 YYNGEE. V lost 0 bases and J lost 2, with 10 bases in between. The CDR3 coding sequence is TGTGCCAGCAGCGTAGCACCCCTGGACACAGATACGCAGTATTTT. It encodes CASSVAPLDTDTQYF.

This clone was picked up many times. V usage is TRBV10-3 and J usage is TRBJ2-7; 14 nucleotides agree with TRBD2. V lost 9 bases, J lost 6 bases, and 4 bases stayed unmatched. CDR1 ENHRY and CDR2 SYGVKD come from the germline V gene. This CDR3 is 13 amino acids long. CDR3: CAITGTSGGEQYF. CDR3 in DNA: TGTGCCATTACCGGGACTAGCGGGGGCGAGCAGTACTTC.